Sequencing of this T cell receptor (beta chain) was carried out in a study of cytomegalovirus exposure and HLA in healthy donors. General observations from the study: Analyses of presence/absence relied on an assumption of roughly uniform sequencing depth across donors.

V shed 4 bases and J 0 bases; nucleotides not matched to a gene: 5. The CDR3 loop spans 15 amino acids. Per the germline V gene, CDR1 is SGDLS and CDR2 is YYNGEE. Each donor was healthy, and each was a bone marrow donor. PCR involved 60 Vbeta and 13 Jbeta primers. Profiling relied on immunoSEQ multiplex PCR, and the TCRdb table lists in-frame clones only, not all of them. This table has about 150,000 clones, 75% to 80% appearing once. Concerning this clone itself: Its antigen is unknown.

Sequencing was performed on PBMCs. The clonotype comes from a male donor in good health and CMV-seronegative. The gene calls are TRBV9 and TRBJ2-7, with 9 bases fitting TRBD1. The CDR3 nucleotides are TGTGCCAGCAGCAAGGGACAGGGCCCCTCCTACGAGCAGTACTTC. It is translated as CASSKGQGPSYEQYF. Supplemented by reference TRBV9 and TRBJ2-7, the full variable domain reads DSGVTQTPKHLITATGQRVTLRCSPRSGDLSVYWYQQSLDQGLQFLIQYYNGEERAKGNILERFSAQQFPDLHSELNLSSLELGDSALYFCASSKGQGPSYEQYFGPGTRLTVT.